Listed here are 2 T cell receptor beta chains from one sample, sequenced in a study of T-cell memory formation after mild COVID-19. TCRdb recomputed calls from the 5' RACE reads with MiXCR, one row per CDR3 protein. The repertoire includes around 90,000 distinct CDR3 sequences, about 13% of them detected once, and 25% to 35% sits in the top ten. The sequencing sample was made of PBMCs or a T cell subset sorted from them (not recorded which). The receptor source for this set is an adult woman who had mild COVID-19 (a few samples of this study predate the infection). Cell type and time point are not known.

This chain connects TRBV7-8 to TRBJ2-7; D is possibly TRBD1 or TRBD2 (5 bases each). The V end lost 1 base, the J end lost 3 bases, and 13 bases lay between the germline ends. CDR1 and CDR2 from the germline V gene are SGHVS and FQNEAQ. The CDR3 covers 15 residues. The CDR3 sequence is CASSLVQWGNYEQYF. CDR3 in DNA: TGTGCCAGCAGCTTAGTACAGTGGGGGAACTACGAGCAGTACTTC. The whole variable domain, filled in from reference TRBV7-8 and TRBJ2-7, reads GAGVSQSPRYKVAKRGQDVALRCDPISGHVSLFWYQQALGQGPEFLTYFQNEAQLDKSGLPSDRFFAERPEGSVSTLKIQRTQQEDSAVYLCASSLVQWGNYEQYFGPGTRLTVT.

This clonotype was counted at least ten times. The chain links TRBV7-6 to TRBJ2-1; D might be TRBD1 (5 bases). The germline CDR1 and CDR2 sequences are SGHVS and FNYEAQ. This CDR3 is 15 amino acids long. Trimming took off 0 bases at V and 6 bases at J, with 12 bases between the two ends. CDR3 bases: TGTGCCAGCAGCTTAGCGCCTAGGGGCGTCAATGAGCAGTTCTTC. Amino acid sequence: CASSLAPRGVNEQFF.